This T cell receptor (beta chain) was identified during a study of Ad26.COV2.S vaccination and SARS-CoV-2 variants. As to treatment: some 19 received Ad26.COV2.S at low or high dose, single or two shots; several received placebo; per-sample allocation not given. Repertoires come from day 63 after the first vaccine or placebo injection. Of note for this clone: The antigen is undetermined.

The data were produced by immunoSEQ multiplex PCR, yet TCRdb's version contains in-frame clones alone and is incomplete. The sample has about 680,000 clones, around 89% seen once. General study findings and limits: The analyses of TCR breadth and depth may have understated the size of total T cell responses. Vaccinees and placebo recipients showed similar non-spike TCR breadth.

V was cut by 2 bases and J by 4 bases, with 12 bases left in between. The CDR3 contains 16 residues. CDR1 and CDR2 from the germline V gene are SEHNR and FQNEAQ (reference sequence). Sample: peripheral blood, taken in a trial of Ad26.COV2.S vaccine versus placebo. This receptor was taken from a person between 18 and 65 years old who received the Ad26.COV2.S COVID-19 vaccine or a placebo. The chain couples TRBV7-9 to TRBJ1-6; tentative D call: TRBD1 (5 bases). The CDR3 loop reads CASSLWSGTYNSPLHF. The CDR3 DNA sequence: TGTGCCAGCAGCTTATGGTCGGGGACGTATAATTCACCCCTCCACTTT.